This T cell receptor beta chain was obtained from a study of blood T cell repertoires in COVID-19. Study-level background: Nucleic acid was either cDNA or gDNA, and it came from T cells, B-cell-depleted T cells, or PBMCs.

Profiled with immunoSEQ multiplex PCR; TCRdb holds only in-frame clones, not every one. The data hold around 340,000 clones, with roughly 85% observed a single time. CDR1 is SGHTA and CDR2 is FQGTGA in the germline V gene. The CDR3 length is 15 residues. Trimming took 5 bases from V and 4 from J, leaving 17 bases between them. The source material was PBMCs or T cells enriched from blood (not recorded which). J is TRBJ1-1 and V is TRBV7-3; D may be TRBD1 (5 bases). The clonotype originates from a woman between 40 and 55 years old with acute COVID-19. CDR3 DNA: TGTGCCAGCAGCGTGAACCAGGGTGGGGTCACTGAAGCTTTCTTT. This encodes CASSVNQGGVTEAFF.